This T cell receptor beta chain was documented in a study of beta chain features in type 1 diabetes. Donors contributed one heparinised blood draw apiece, averaging about 100 mL. The germline gives CDR1 LGHNA, CDR2 YSLEER. Trimming cost V 3 bases and J 0 bases; bases outside gene matches: 5. This CDR3 spans 16 amino acids. Regarding the study as a whole: Naive, central memory and regulatory TCRB repertoires appeared more similar among patients than healthy donors.

As to this clone: Its antigen remains unknown.

Reverse transcription of all isolated RNA meant that expressed TCRB transcripts were sequenced. The assay was immunoSEQ multiplex PCR, and TCRdb's table has in-frame clones only and misses some. Seen here are 300,000 to 350,000 clones, less than 20% observed once, and the top ten hold 0.035% to 0.05%. Sample: naive CD4+ T cells from blood. The V call is TRBV4-3, the J call TRBJ2-3, with 8 bases that match TRBD2. This receptor was taken from a woman between 18 and 29 years old in good health. The CDR3 reads CASSHPTGGSTDTQYF. CDR3 in DNA: TGCGCCAGCAGCCACCCCACGGGGGGGAGCACAGATACGCAGTATTTT.